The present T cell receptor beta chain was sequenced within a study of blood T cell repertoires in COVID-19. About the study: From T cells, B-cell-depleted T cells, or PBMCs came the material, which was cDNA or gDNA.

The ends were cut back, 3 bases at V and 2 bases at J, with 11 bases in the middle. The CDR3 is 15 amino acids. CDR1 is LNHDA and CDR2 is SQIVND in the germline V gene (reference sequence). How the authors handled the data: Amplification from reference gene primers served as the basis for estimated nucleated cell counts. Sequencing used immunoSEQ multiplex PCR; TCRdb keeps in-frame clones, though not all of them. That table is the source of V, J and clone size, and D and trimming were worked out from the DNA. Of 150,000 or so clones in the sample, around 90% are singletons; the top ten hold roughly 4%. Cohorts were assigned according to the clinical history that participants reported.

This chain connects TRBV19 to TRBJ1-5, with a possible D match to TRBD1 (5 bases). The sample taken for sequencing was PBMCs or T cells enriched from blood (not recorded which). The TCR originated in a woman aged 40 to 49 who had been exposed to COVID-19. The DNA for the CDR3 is TGTGCCAGTAGTATCCTTAAAGGGGGCAATCAGCCCCAGCATTTT. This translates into CASSILKGGNQPQHF.